This TCR beta chain originates from a study of blood T cell repertoires in COVID-19. Germline V gene lookup returns CDR1 LGHDT and CDR2 YNNKEL (reference sequence). Trimming at V came to 4 bases and at J to 1 base, leaving 4 bases not matched to a gene. CDR3 length: 14 amino acids. Data came from immunoSEQ multiplex PCR; TCRdb stores just in-frame clones and leaves some out. The sample includes a few hundred thousand clones, 88% of them seen just once. Participant ages covered roughly 18 to 89 years across 20 to 30 US areas. Material for sequencing was PBMCs or T cells enriched from blood (not recorded which). This receptor was identified in a woman under 30 who had recovered from COVID-19. This sequence joins TRBV3-1 (or the pseudogene TRBV3-2) and TRBJ2-7; the match to TRBD1 covers 7 bases. The CDR3 nucleotides are TGTGCCAGCAGCCGGAGACAGGGATCCTACGAGCAGTACTTC. This translates into CASSRRQGSYEQYF.